Listed below are T cell receptor beta chains from one sample, sequenced in a study of T cell responses to AZD1222 COVID-19 vaccine. Measured with immunoSEQ multiplex PCR; TCRdb has only the in-frame clones, and not every one. The sample lists about 120,000 clones, roughly nine tenths occurring once. Material: peripheral blood, obtained 28 days after the second AZD1222 dose. These receptors were taken from an adult who received the AZD1222 COVID-19 vaccine. The CDR3 runs from the conserved cysteine through the conserved F or W. A D gene is named only where the DNA matches it firmly. For some rows the clone size is stated as once, few or many, or as a class when expanded; others skip it.

TRBJ1-5 15 TRBV10-3 - TRBD1 TGTGCCATCAGTGAGTTCGGACAGGGAGGGCAGCCCCAGCATTTT CAISEFGQGGQPQHF
TRBJ1-1 14 TRBV18 - - TGTGCCAGCTCACAGGGAACAGTCCCGTATGAAGCTTTCTTT CASSQGTVPYEAFF
TRBJ2-7 13 TRBV6-5 - - TGTGCCAGCAGTTTGTACGGGAATGACGAGCAGTACTTC CASSLYGNDEQYF
TRBJ1-6 13 TRBV30 - TRBD1 TGTGCCTGGAGTACAGGGGCTAATTCACCCCTCCACTTT CAWSTGANSPLHF
TRBJ2-5 15 TRBV7-2 - TRBD2 TGTGCCAGCAGCTTGTCAGCTTTAGCGGGGGAGACCCAGTACTTC CASSLSALAGETQYF
TRBJ2-7 14 TRBV7-2 once - TGTGCCAGCAGCTTGGGGTCCTACTCCTACGAGCAGTACTTC CASSLGSYSYEQYF
TRBJ2-2 15 TRBV6-2/TRBV6-3 once - TGTGCCAGCAGTTACCTCCCCAGCAACACCGGGGAGCTGTTTTTT CASSYLPSNTGELFF
TRBJ2-5 14 TRBV5-4 - - TGTGCCAGCAGCACCACAGGGTTGGAAGAGACCCAGTACTTC CASSTTGLEETQYF
TRBJ2-2 17 TRBV5-4 - TRBD1 TGTGCCAGCAGCTTGGACCCGGGACAGGGGGCCACCGGGGAGCTGTTTTTT CASSLDPGQGATGELFF
TRBJ1-2 12 TRBV29-1 - TRBD1 TGCAGCTCAGGTGGGCGGACAGGTGGCTACACCTTC CSSGGRTGGYTF
TRBJ1-1 13 TRBV12-3/TRBV12-4 - - TGTGCCAGCAGTTTAGGTCTAGGGTCGGGAGCTTTCTTT CASSLGLGSGAFF
TRBJ2-1 15 TRBV7-2 - - TGTGCCAGCAGCTCCGGCAGGGGCTCCTACAATGAGCAGTTCTTC CASSSGRGSYNEQFF
TRBJ1-4 13 TRBV5-6 - - TGTGCCAGCAGCCGGAATAGGGGCGAAAAACTGTTTTTT CASSRNRGEKLFF
TRBJ1-2 15 TRBV28 - - TGTGCCAGCAGTTTATCCCCTCGACAGAACTATGGCTACACCTTC CASSLSPRQNYGYTF
TRBJ2-7 14 TRBV5-1 - TRBD2 TGCGCCAGCAGCTTGGTAGCGGGGGGGCCCACGCAGTACTTC CASSLVAGGPTQYF
TRBJ2-5 14 TRBV19 - - TGTGCCAGTAGCCCTCCGGGCCTTTTAGAGACCCAGTACTTC CASSPPGLLETQYF
TRBJ1-1 13 TRBV7-2 - - TGTGCCAGCAGCTTAGAGACACAGGGTTTGGCTTTCTTT CASSLETQGLAFF
TRBJ1-3 14 TRBV7-3 once - TGTGCCAGCAGCGTGACGTACTCTGGAAACACCATATATTTT CASSVTYSGNTIYF
TRBJ2-2 15 TRBV2 - TRBD2 TGTGCCAGCAGTGGCCAGCGGGGGGGCACCGGGGAGCTGTTTTTT CASSGQRGGTGELFF
TRBJ1-6 16 TRBV25-1 - - TGTGCCAGCAGTGAATTTGGGGGCTCCTATAATTCACCCCTCCACTTT CASSEFGGSYNSPLHF
TRBJ1-2 16 TRBV7-2 few - TGTGCCAGCAGCTTAGTGGGCGGGGGAGCTAACTATGGCTACACCTTC CASSLVGGGANYGYTF
TRBJ1-1 16 TRBV27 - - TGTGCCAGCAGTTTATGGGGGCGCGGAGGGGACACTGAAGCTTTCTTT CASSLWGRGGDTEAFF
TRBJ2-7 13 TRBV18 - - TGTGCCAGCTCACCACGTCCGGGCTACGAGCAGTACTTC CASSPRPGYEQYF
TRBJ2-1 12 TRBV7-2 - - TGTGCCAGCAGTTCCATAAGTTTTGAGCAGTTCTTC CASSSISFEQFF
TRBJ1-2 16 TRBV7-2 - - TGTGCCAGCAGCTTAGGGGGTGGACCTGCCTCGGGAGGCTACACCTTC CASSLGGGPASGGYTF
TRBJ2-3 16 TRBV28 - - TGTGCCAGCAGTTTACCCCGACAGAGGCGGGCAGATACGCAGTATTTT CASSLPRQRRADTQYF
TRBJ1-2 15 TRBV27 - - TGTGCCAGCAGTTTGGATGGCGCCCCGCCAGTCTCGACCTACTTC CASSLDGAPPVSTYF
TRBJ1-5 16 TRBV7-6 - - TGTGCCAGCAGCTTAGGGGTCAGGGGTAGCAATCAGCCCCAGCATTTT CASSLGVRGSNQPQHF
TRBJ1-1 15 TRBV6-5 - - TGTGCCAGCAGTCGGGCGGGTACGGGGAACACTGAAGCTTTCTTT CASSRAGTGNTEAFF
TRBJ1-3 14 TRBV15 - TRBD1 TGTGCCACCAGCGCCGGGACAGCTGGAAACACCATATATTTT CATSAGTAGNTIYF
TRBJ2-3 12 TRBV6-5 - - TGTGCCAGCGCCGAAAGCACAGATACGCAGTATTTT CASAESTDTQYF
TRBJ1-2 12 TRBV6-5 - TRBD1 TGTGCCAGCAGACCCGGGACAGCTGGCTACACCTTC CASRPGTAGYTF
TRBJ1-2 18 TRBV19 - - TGTGCCAGTAGTATTCTAGGACAGATCGGATTAGCTAACTATGGCTACACCTTC CASSILGQIGLANYGYTF
TRBJ2-1 11 TRBV20-1 - - TGCAGTGCTGGCCAGTTCAGTGAGCAGTTCTTC CSAGQFSEQFF
TRBJ2-5 15 TRBV7-7 - TRBD1 TGTGCCAGCAGCCAAGGACAGGGGAAGAGGGAGACCCAGTACTTC CASSQGQGKRETQYF